The rows below give T cell receptor beta chains drawn from one sample of a study of shared clonotypes between healthy human individuals. Here immunoSEQ multiplex PCR was the method, and the copy in TCRdb shows in-frame clones only, minus some. The repertoire holds about a million clones, with about 72% as singletons. The source material was memory CD4+ T cells from PBMCs. These receptor sequences come from a man between 18 and 35 years old in good health. Some clones in this sample may be carry-over from other donors' samples. The CDR3 runs from the conserved cysteine through the conserved F or W. Each record gives: D gene, V gene, CDR3 protein. The D gene is left open where the match is weak.

D: TRBD1
V: TRBV6-4
CDR3: CASSPGQGPDTQYF

D: .
V: TRBV5-4
CDR3: CASSLGAEPGEQYF

D: TRBD1
V: TRBV10-3
CDR3: CAISAGTGLSREAFF

D: TRBD1
V: TRBV5-6
CDR3: CASSRAEGAGYGYTF

D: TRBD1
V: TRBV4-2
CDR3: CASSIIPGTGYEQYF

D: .
V: TRBV6-5
CDR3: CASSYTGRDTEAFF

D: TRBD1
V: TRBV2
CDR3: CASSVWDRGYGYTF

D: TRBD2
V: TRBV4-2
CDR3: CASSQDTPREGSGANVLTF

D: .
V: TRBV27
CDR3: CASRRGRGGTGELFF

D: .
V: TRBV7-2
CDR3: CASSPQQAAKNIQYF

D: .
V: TRBV6-1
CDR3: CASSYLGGNYGYTF

D: .
V: TRBV5-4
CDR3: CASSWGLIAQGPAKNIQYF

D: TRBD2
V: TRBV18
CDR3: CASSPLDLAANTGELFF

D: TRBD2
V: TRBV4-2
CDR3: CASSRTPGTSYSGDTGELFF

D: TRBD1
V: TRBV27
CDR3: CASSARGVGGYTF

D: .
V: TRBV6-5
CDR3: CASSLKVFTYEQYF

D: .
V: TRBV28
CDR3: CASTIRSVGGREAFF

D: .
V: TRBV7-2
CDR3: CASSLDGGENIQYF

D: TRBD1
V: TRBV7-9
CDR3: CASSPQGDFNYGYTF

D: .
V: TRBV19
CDR3: CASSITGSPEAFF

D: TRBD1
V: TRBV7-3
CDR3: CASSPGTGTEAFF

D: .
V: TRBV7-8
CDR3: CASSLRGVAGTDTQYF

D: TRBD1
V: TRBV5-6
CDR3: CASSPGQGIADTQYF

D: .
V: TRBV2
CDR3: CASSASWPEQYF

D: .
V: TRBV6-1
CDR3: CASTMGGEQYF

D: .
V: TRBV5-1
CDR3: CASSLGQPNYGYTF

D: .
V: TRBV5-4
CDR3: CASLIKWSGSTNEKLFF

D: TRBD1
V: TRBV5-1
CDR3: CASSLRGQGGGDTQYF

D: TRBD2
V: TRBV5-1
CDR3: CASSLAGGRATDTQYF

D: .
V: TRBV6-1
CDR3: CASRAGVNYGYTF

D: TRBD1
V: TRBV2
CDR3: CASSGQGTEKLFF

D: TRBD1
V: TRBV13
CDR3: CASSYQGAANIQYF

D: TRBD1
V: TRBV30
CDR3: CAWTEIDRAWGGYTF

D: .
V: TRBV2
CDR3: CASKGGSGNTIYF

D: .
V: TRBV11-2
CDR3: CASSLYPSARGTGELFF

D: .
V: TRBV5-5
CDR3: CASSPRGPATGELFF

D: .
V: TRBV28
CDR3: CASSLAGDFDQPQHF

D: .
V: TRBV6-5
CDR3: CASRVDEKLFF

D: TRBD1
V: TRBV7-2
CDR3: CASSLGTGVGNEQFF

D: .
V: TRBV7-3
CDR3: CASSLGGMADEQFF

D: .
V: TRBV6-5
CDR3: CASSAFGSGPQHF

D: .
V: TRBV25-1
CDR3: CASTPLAGVGHEQYF

D: .
V: TRBV27
CDR3: CASSWGLGAQETQYF

D: .
V: TRBV28
CDR3: CASRGADTQYF

D: .
V: TRBV27
CDR3: CASSLRRPTEQYF

D: .
V: TRBV10-3
CDR3: CATRDNSGNTIYF

D: .
V: TRBV18
CDR3: CASSPDFGLGNIQYF

D: .
V: TRBV2
CDR3: CASSETAAGELFF

D: TRBD1
V: TRBV5-1
CDR3: CASSLVRGLNTEAFF

D: TRBD1
V: TRBV5-6
CDR3: CASSLLGDRDSPLHF

D: .
V: TRBV14
CDR3: CASSQQSNQPQHF

D: .
V: TRBV7-8
CDR3: CASSLSNTGELFF

D: .
V: TRBV11-2
CDR3: CASSSPRTAGELFF

D: .
V: TRBV29-1
CDR3: CSVPEFSGNTIYF

D: .
V: TRBV5-1
CDR3: CASASQGRGNEQYF

D: .
V: TRBV7-9
CDR3: CASSVGMNTEAFF